Listed here are 12 T cell receptor beta chains from one sample, sequenced in a study of OX40 agonist ivuxolimab in advanced cancers. Profiled with immunoSEQ multiplex PCR; TCRdb holds only in-frame clones, not every one. The sample has 47,000 or so clones, around 90% seen once. The starting material was CD4+ or CD8+ T cells sorted from blood, obtained in a trial of the OX40 agonist ivuxolimab. These receptors were obtained from an adult with an advanced solid tumor such as melanoma, head and neck, liver or kidney cancer.

The V gene is TRBV7-2, the J gene TRBJ1-2, with no clear D. V was pared by 1 base and J by 3 bases, with 12 bases between. Germline assignment: CDR1 SGHTA and CDR2 FQGNSA. The CDR3 is 15 residues long. CDR3 sequence: CASSLGGRLDYGYTF. The CDR3 nucleotides are TGTGCCAGCAGCTTAGGCGGGCGACTTGACTATGGCTACACCTTC. The full variable domain, completed using reference TRBV7-2 and TRBJ1-2, is GAGVSQSPSNKVTEKGKDVELRCDPISGHTALYWYRQSLGQGLEFLIYFQGNSAPDKSGLPSDRFSAERTGGSVSTLTIQRTQQEDSAVYLCASSLGGRLDYGYTFGSGTRLTVV.

V is TRBV10-3 and J is TRBJ2-1; 7 nucleotides line up with TRBD2. Germline V CDR1 and CDR2: ENHRY, SYGVKD. V was clipped by 11 bases and J by 7 bases; unmatched bases: 8. This CDR3 is 12 amino acids long. The CDR3 reads CAASVGGNEQFF. The CDR3 DNA sequence: TGTGCCGCCAGTGTGGGAGGGAATGAGCAGTTCTTC.

The chain links TRBV4-2 to TRBJ1-1; TRBD1 is a possible D gene (5 bases). V shed 0 bases and J shed 5 bases, with 10 bases lying between them. The germline CDR1 and CDR2 sequences are LGHNA and YNFKEQ. The CDR3 spans 14 residues. CDR3 bases: TGTGCCAGCAGCCAAGATTTGGGGGGGACTGAAGCTTTCTTT. Protein product: CASSQDLGGTEAFF.

There are a few counts of this clone. This sequence joins TRBV9 and TRBJ2-1; possibly TRBD1 or TRBD2 for D (6 bases each). Germline CDR1 and CDR2: SGDLS and YYNGEE. V was shortened by 0 bases and J by 8 bases, with 15 bases between the two germline ends. This CDR3 spans 15 amino acids. Here the CDR3 DNA reads TGTGCCAGCAGCGTAGATGGGGCAAGGGGGGATGAGCAGTTCTTC. It translates to CASSVDGARGDEQFF.

V gene TRBV7-3 combines with J gene TRBJ1-1, with TRBD1 matching 8 bases. This CDR3 is 15 amino acids long. Germline CDR1 reads SGHTA; CDR2 reads FQGTGA. Germline trimming cut 5 bases from V and 2 bases from J; bases unmatched to any gene: 7. CDR3 bases: TGTGCCAGCAGCGTATCCGGGACAGGTAACACTGAAGCTTTCTTT. It translates to CASSVSGTGNTEAFF. The whole variable domain, filled in from reference TRBV7-3 and TRBJ1-1, reads GAGVSQTPSNKVTEKGKYVELRCDPISGHTALYWYRQSLGQGPEFLIYFQGTGAADDSGLPNDRFFAVRPEGSVSTLKIQRTERGDSAVYLCASSVSGTGNTEAFFGQGTRLTVV.

The CDR3 nucleotides are TGTGCCAGCAGCTTAGCGGTTAGCAATCAGCCCCAGCATTTT. Translation: CASSLAVSNQPQHF. This chain uses TRBV7-8 with TRBJ1-5; no clear D. Germline V gene data show CDR1 as SGHVS and CDR2 as FQNEAQ. The CDR3 runs 14 residues. Trimming left V 0 bases short and J 0 bases short, with 3 bases between.

This chain links TRBV12-5 with TRBJ2-7; 7 bases are shared with TRBD2. The V segment lost 5 bases and the J segment 0 bases; nucleotides outside the gene matches: 1. This CDR3 contains 13 residues. The germline V gene has CDR1 LGHNT and CDR2 FRNRAP. The CDR3 region has the DNA TGTGCTAGTGGTAGCGGGGCCTCCTACGAGCAGTACTTC. Translated, it gives CASGSGASYEQYF.

The V call is TRBV4-1, the J call TRBJ2-3; D uncertain. The ends were cut back, 3 bases at V and 2 bases at J, with 12 bases in the middle. Germline V gene lookup returns CDR1 MGHRA and CDR2 YSYEKL. This CDR3 region has 15 residues. The CDR3 loop reads CASSQPSWATDTQYF. The CDR3 nucleotides are TGCGCCAGCAGCCAGCCTAGTTGGGCCACAGATACGCAGTATTTT.

The J gene is TRBJ1-1, the V gene TRBV28, with D unclear. V was shortened by 5 bases and J by 2 bases, with 12 bases between the two germline ends. CDR3 length: 14 residues. Per the germline V gene, CDR1 is MDHEN and CDR2 is SYDVKM. This chain's CDR3 is CASSPGIFNTEAFF. In DNA, the CDR3 is TGTGCCAGCAGTCCTGGGATCTTCAACACTGAAGCTTTCTTT.

This sequence joins TRBV6-5 and TRBJ2-1; D unclear. In germline, CDR1 is MNHEY, CDR2 SVGAGI. The length of the CDR3 is 10 residues. V was shortened by 2 bases and J by 10 bases, with 3 bases between the two germline ends. The CDR3 sequence: CASSYPEQFF. As DNA, the CDR3 is TGTGCCAGCAGTTACCCCGAGCAGTTCTTC.

The V gene is TRBV6-5, the J gene TRBJ1-6, with D unclear. Trimming took off 2 bases at V and 10 bases at J, with 9 bases between the two ends. There are 13 residues in the CDR3. Looked up from germline, CDR1 is MNHEY and CDR2 is SVGAGI. The CDR3 here is CASSYPPRSPLHF. For the CDR3, the DNA is TGTGCCAGCAGTTACCCCCCGAGGTCACCCCTCCACTTT.

V gene TRBV7-9 combines with J gene TRBJ2-1, with TRBD1 matching 12 bases. Unmatched junction bases numbered 5, after V lost 4 bases and J lost 4 bases. This CDR3 region has 16 residues. CDR1 and CDR2 from the germline V gene are SEHNR and FQNEAQ (reference sequence). CDR3 sequence (DNA): TGTGCCAGCAGCTCAGGGACAGGGGGCTGGTACAATGAGCAGTTCTTC. Residues: CASSSGTGGWYNEQFF.